Each of the 30 T cell receptor beta chains below was sequenced from the same sample in a study of cytomegalovirus exposure and HLA in healthy donors. With 60 Vbeta and 13 Jbeta primers, the PCR was carried out. This table comes from immunoSEQ multiplex PCR, and its TCRdb copy is limited to in-frame clones, with some not included. In the table there are over 150,000 clones, 73% of which are singletons. Sequenced input: PBMCs. The receptors shown here come from a woman aged 18-29 years in good health and CMV-seropositive.

This clone came up a few times. The chain recombines TRBV9 with TRBJ2-2; the D gene is possibly TRBD1 (6 bases). Trimming left V 4 bases short and J 6 bases short, with 7 bases between. Germline V gene lookup returns CDR1 SGDLS and CDR2 YYNGEE. This CDR3 contains 12 residues. CDR3 in amino acids: CASSKGAGELFF. CDR3 DNA sequence: TGTGCCAGCAGCAAGGGGGCCGGGGAGCTGTTTTTT.

This rearrangement joins TRBV7-9 to TRBJ1-2; possible D gene TRBD1, 5 bases. Trimming took 1 base from V and 4 from J, leaving 10 bases between them. The CDR3 loop spans 14 amino acids. CDR1 and CDR2 (germline): SEHNR, FQNEAQ (reference sequence). The CDR3 DNA reads TGTGCCAGCAGCTTAGAAGCACAGGTCTATGGCTACACCTTC. This gives the protein CASSLEAQVYGYTF.

V is TRBV4-1 and J is TRBJ2-5, with D tentatively TRBD1 (5 bases). Germline V lookup: CDR1 MGHRA, CDR2 YSYEKL. With 4 bases removed from V and 3 bases from J, the gap between germline ends came to 12 bases. This CDR3 has 14 amino acids. The CDR3 loop reads CASSRGVREETQYF. The CDR3 DNA reads TGCGCCAGCAGCCGTGGGGTCAGGGAAGAGACCCAGTACTTC.

The rearrangement uses TRBV29-1 and TRBJ1-2; 11 nucleotides agree with TRBD1. Germline V gene data show CDR1 as SQVTM and CDR2 as ANQGSEA. The CDR3 covers 16 residues. J was trimmed by 1 base and V by 6 bases; bases with no gene match: 10. The CDR3: CSVIKPGTGGNYGYTF. The CDR3 DNA follows: TGCAGCGTGATCAAACCCGGGACAGGGGGTAACTATGGCTACACCTTC.

The V gene is TRBV6-1, the J gene TRBJ1-1, with D perhaps matching TRBD1 (5 bases). The V end lost 10 bases, the J end lost 4 bases, and 16 bases lay between the germline ends. CDR3 length: 13 residues. Germline V lookup: CDR1 MNHNS, CDR2 SASEGT. The DNA of the CDR3 is TGTGCCACAGTCAGGGTGAGTGGCACTGAAGCTTTCTTT. This codes for CATVRVSGTEAFF.

The rearrangement joins TRBV7-6 to TRBJ2-7; the match to TRBD2 covers 11 bases. The CDR3 totals 14 residues. The V and J ends lost 5 bases and 3 bases, in that order; junction bases with no gene match: 3. Germline CDR1 is SGHVS and CDR2 is FNYEAQ. The CDR3 DNA follows: TGTGCCAGCAGCACTACTAGCGGGGGCTACGAGCAGTACTTC. Encoded protein: CASSTTSGGYEQYF.

This clone was observed a single time. The chain uses TRBV7-6 and TRBJ1-1; a possible D gene is TRBD1 (5 bases). CDR1 is SGHVS, CDR2 FNYEAQ, per germline. This CDR3 spans 13 amino acids. V was cut by 5 bases and J by 8 bases, with 15 bases left in between. DNA for the CDR3: TGTGCCAGCAGCCCCGGGACTGTGGGGGAAGCTTTCTTT. As protein: CASSPGTVGEAFF. The whole variable domain, remainder taken from reference TRBV7-6 and TRBJ1-1, is GAGVSQSPRYKVTKRGQDVALRCDPISGHVSLYWYRQALGQGPEFLTYFNYEAQQDKSGLPNDRFSAERPEGSISTLTIQRTEQRDSAMYRCASSPGTVGEAFFGQGTRLTVV.

This clone showed up just a few times. The V call is TRBV29-1, the J call TRBJ2-5; D is possibly TRBD2 (6 bases). The V gene lost 6 bases and the J gene lost 5 bases, with 7 bases spanning the gap. Looked up from germline, CDR1 is SQVTM and CDR2 is ANQGSEA. CDR3 length: 10 residues. The CDR3 loop reads CSVGGETQYF. The CDR3 region has the DNA TGCAGCGTCGGAGGGGAGACCCAGTACTTC.

This chain uses TRBV28 with TRBJ1-1; perhaps TRBD1 as D (5 bases). In germline, CDR1 is MDHEN, CDR2 SYDVKM. This CDR3 spans 11 amino acids. V was cut by 5 bases and J by 12 bases, with 13 bases left in between. The chain's CDR3 is CASSGGGSSFF. The CDR3 DNA is TGTGCCAGCAGTGGGGGGGGGAGCTCTTTCTTT.

The rearrangement links TRBV9 to TRBJ1-3; no definite D call. V was pared by 4 bases and J by 3 bases, with 11 bases between. Germline CDR1 reads SGDLS; CDR2 reads YYNGEE. The CDR3 covers 14 residues. The CDR3 sequence: CASSPGLGGNTIYF. The CDR3 DNA is TGTGCCAGCAGCCCGGGGTTAGGTGGAAACACCATATATTTT.

This chain uses TRBV7-8 with TRBJ2-3, with TRBD2 as a possible D gene (6 bases). Looked up from germline, CDR1 is SGHVS and CDR2 is FQNEAQ. This CDR3 region has 14 residues. V was shortened by 3 bases and J by 6 bases, with 13 bases between the two germline ends. In DNA, the CDR3 is TGTGCCAGCAGCTTCGGGACTCCCGCTGATACGCAGTATTTT. It yields the protein CASSFGTPADTQYF.

The V gene is TRBV29-1, the J gene TRBJ2-4; a possible D gene is TRBD1 (5 bases). Between the trimmed V and J ends, which lost 5 bases and 1 base, there was a span of 15 bases. This CDR3 has 15 residues. Germline CDR1 reads SQVTM; CDR2 reads ANQGSEA. CDR3 sequence: CSVQNDKGAKNIQYF. The CDR3 region has the DNA TGCAGCGTTCAGAACGATAAGGGGGCCAAAAACATTCAGTACTTC.

This clone was found once. The chain combines TRBV19 with TRBJ1-1, with 7 bases identical to TRBD1. The CDR3 covers 13 residues. V shed 4 bases, J shed 5 bases, and the junction held 4 bases outside the gene matches. Germline V CDR1 and CDR2: LNHDA, SQIVND (reference sequence). Written as DNA, the CDR3 is TGTGCCAGTAGTAAAGGGGGCAGAACTGAAGCTTTCTTT. It translates to CASSKGGRTEAFF.

The chain recombines TRBV5-6 with TRBJ2-4; D is ambiguous. With 2 bases removed from V and 1 base from J, the gap between germline ends came to 10 bases. The CDR3 is 15 amino acids. Germline loops: CDR1 SGHDT, CDR2 YYEEEE. The CDR3 DNA follows: TGTGCCAGCAGCTTTACTTCGGTGGCCAAAAACATTCAGTACTTC. Amino acids: CASSFTSVAKNIQYF.

This chain connects TRBV28 to TRBJ1-2; no firm D call. Trimming left V 7 bases short and J 8 bases short, with 14 bases between. This CDR3 region has 12 residues. The germline gives CDR1 MDHEN, CDR2 SYDVKM. CDR3 protein: CASTDLSEGYTF. As DNA, the CDR3 is TGTGCCAGCACCGATCTCTCGGAGGGCTACACCTTC.

In this sample, this clone turned up a few times. The CDR3 spells CASNSPGHPTDTQYF. The DNA of the CDR3 is TGTGCCAGCAACAGTCCGGGACATCCCACAGATACGCAGTATTTT. V gene TRBV5-5 combines with J gene TRBJ2-3, with D tentatively TRBD1 (6 bases). The V end lost 6 bases, the J end lost 2 bases, and 16 bases lay between the germline ends. CDR1 and CDR2 (germline): SGHKS, YYEKEE (reference sequence). The CDR3 consists of 15 residues.

This chain connects TRBV4-3 to TRBJ1-2; TRBD1 might be the D (6 bases). The CDR3 is 15 residues long. Germline values: CDR1 LGHNA, CDR2 YSLEER. V lost 3 bases and J lost 5, with 16 bases in between. This CDR3 is CASSHDRQVGYGYTF. CDR3 nucleotide sequence: TGCGCCAGCAGCCACGATCGACAGGTGGGGTATGGCTACACCTTC.

V and J are TRBV5-6 and TRBJ1-5; the match to TRBD1 covers 11 bases. Germline CDR1 reads SGHDT; CDR2 reads YYEEEE. The CDR3 totals 15 residues. Unmatched junction bases numbered 6, after V lost 4 bases and J lost 6 bases. CDR3 nucleotides: TGTGCCAGCAGCAGCGGACAGGGGGCCATTCAGCCCCAGCATTTT. Protein product: CASSSGQGAIQPQHF.

The chain carries TRBV6-5 and TRBJ2-3; D may be TRBD1 (6 bases). Trimming pared 6 bases from V and 3 bases from J, leaving 13 bases between. This CDR3 has 14 residues. Per germline, CDR1 MNHEY and CDR2 SVGAGI. This CDR3 is CASSRTVKTDTQYF. The CDR3 DNA reads TGTGCCAGCAGCCGGACAGTAAAAACAGATACGCAGTATTTT.

This clone was observed a few times. The V call is TRBV2, the J call TRBJ2-1; TRBD2 matches 12 bases. Germline CDR1 reads SNHLY; CDR2 reads FYNNEI. The CDR3 covers 19 residues. The ends lost 4 bases at V and 0 bases at J; junction bases unmatched: 10. CDR3 bases: TGTGCCAGCAGTGGTGTACTAGCGGGGGGCCCTAGCTCCTACAATGAGCAGTTCTTC. Its translation is CASSGVLAGGPSSYNEQFF.

V is TRBV19 and J is TRBJ2-6; 9 bases match TRBD1. V shed 4 bases and J 0 bases; nucleotides not matched to a gene: 13. From germline, CDR1 is LNHDA and CDR2 SQIVND (reference sequence). The CDR3 runs 20 residues. The CDR3 sequence is CASSKDTGTGYPSGANVLTF. As DNA, the CDR3 is TGTGCCAGTAGTAAAGATACCGGGACAGGGTACCCCTCTGGGGCCAACGTCCTGACTTTC.

The rearrangement links TRBV6-5 to TRBJ1-2; TRBD1 agrees at 9 bases. CDR3 length equals 15 residues. Germline lookup yields CDR1 MNHEY and CDR2 SVGAGI. V was clipped by 1 base and J by 6 bases; unmatched bases: 6. The CDR3 is CASSYFRDRVDGYTF. DNA for the CDR3: TGTGCCAGCAGTTACTTCCGGGACAGGGTGGATGGCTACACCTTC.

The V call is TRBV7-2, the J call TRBJ2-7; possibly TRBD1 for D (6 bases). Germline CDR1 is SGHTA and CDR2 is FQGNSA. The CDR3 has 13 residues. Deletions cut 0 bases from V and 3 bases from J, with 6 bases between. CDR3 DNA sequence: TGTGCCAGCAGCTTAGCGGACAGCTACGAGCAGTACTTC. It specifies CASSLADSYEQYF.

This clone was seen a few times. The CDR3 is CAIWASSGELFF. DNA of the CDR3: TGTGCCATCTGGGCCAGCTCCGGGGAGCTGTTTTTT. This sequence joins TRBV10-3 and TRBJ2-2, with D uncertain. V was cut by 8 bases and J by 6 bases, with 10 bases left in between. The CDR3 extends over 12 amino acids. Per the germline V gene, CDR1 is ENHRY and CDR2 is SYGVKD.

This clone was observed a few times. The chain links TRBV15 to TRBJ2-2, with a possible D match to TRBD2 (5 bases). V was pared by 0 bases and J by 1 base, with 9 bases between. Germline V gene lookup returns CDR1 LNHNV and CDR2 YYDKDF (reference sequence). The CDR3 runs to 16 residues. CDR3 nucleotides: TGTGCCACCAGCAGAGAAGACGGAGGGAACACCGGGGAGCTGTTTTTT. Residues: CATSREDGGNTGELFF. Filled out from reference TRBV15 and TRBJ2-2, the complete variable domain reads DAMVIQNPRYQVTQFGKPVTLSCSQTLNHNVMYWYQQKSSQAPKLLFHYYDKDFNNEADTPDNFQSRRPNTSFCFLDIRSPGLGDTAMYLCATSREDGGNTGELFFGEGSRLTVL.

This clone was detected a few times. This chain uses TRBV7-9 with TRBJ2-2; D possibly corresponds to TRBD2 (7 bases). Germline assignment: CDR1 SEHNR and CDR2 FQNEAQ (reference sequence). The CDR3 contains 15 residues. Trimming left V 5 bases short and J 5 bases short, with 15 bases between. The CDR3 DNA is TGTGCCAGCAGCCAGTCGGGGGGCTTAACCGGGGAGCTGTTTTTT. Its translation is CASSQSGGLTGELFF.

The chain combines TRBV6-5 with TRBJ2-5; D not certain. Trimming shortened V by 3 bases and J by 5 bases, and 4 bases separated the two germline ends. CDR3 size: 11 residues. CDR1 and CDR2 (germline): MNHEY, SVGAGI. The CDR3 loop reads CASSYMETQYF. The CDR3 nucleotides read TGTGCCAGCAGTTATATGGAGACCCAGTACTTC.

The chain employs TRBV18 and TRBJ2-1; TRBD2 is a possible D gene (7 bases). Germline lookup yields CDR1 KGHSH and CDR2 LQKENI. This CDR3 is built from 16 residues. V shed 0 bases and J shed 9 bases, with 18 bases lying between them. DNA of the CDR3: TGTGCCAGCTCACCACCGATATACGGGGGGCAGGCTGAGCAGTTCTTC. Its translation is CASSPPIYGGQAEQFF.

The chain uses TRBV7-9 and TRBJ2-5, with D unclear. The germline V gene encodes CDR1 SEHNR and CDR2 FQNEAQ (reference sequence). Between the trimmed V and J ends, which lost 6 bases and 5 bases, there was a span of 16 bases. CDR3 length equals 14 residues. For the CDR3, the DNA is TGTGCCAGCAGGAGTCCGGGTAGCCGGGAGACCCAGTACTTC. Translation gives CASRSPGSRETQYF.

The chain couples TRBV4-1 to TRBJ1-4; TRBD1 matches 7 bases. This CDR3 has 15 residues. Germline V gene lookup returns CDR1 MGHRA and CDR2 YSYEKL. With 3 bases clipped from V and 7 bases from J, the junction kept 8 bases outside the gene matches. As DNA, the CDR3 is TGCGCCAGCAGCCAGACCTGGCAGGGGGGTGAAAAACTGTTTTTT. It yields the protein CASSQTWQGGEKLFF.